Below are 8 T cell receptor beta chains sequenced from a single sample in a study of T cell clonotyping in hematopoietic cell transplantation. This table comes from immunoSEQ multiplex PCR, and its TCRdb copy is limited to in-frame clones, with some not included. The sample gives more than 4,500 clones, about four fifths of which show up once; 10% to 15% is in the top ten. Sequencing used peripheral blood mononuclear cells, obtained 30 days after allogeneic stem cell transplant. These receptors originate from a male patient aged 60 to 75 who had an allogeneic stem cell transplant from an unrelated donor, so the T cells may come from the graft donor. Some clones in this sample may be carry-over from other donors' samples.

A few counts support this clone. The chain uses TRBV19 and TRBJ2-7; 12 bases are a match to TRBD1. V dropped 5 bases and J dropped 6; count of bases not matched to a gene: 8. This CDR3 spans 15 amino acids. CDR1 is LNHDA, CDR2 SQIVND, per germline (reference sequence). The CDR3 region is CASSPRDRGLIEQYF. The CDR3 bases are TGTGCCAGTAGTCCCCGGGACAGGGGGCTTATCGAGCAGTACTTC.

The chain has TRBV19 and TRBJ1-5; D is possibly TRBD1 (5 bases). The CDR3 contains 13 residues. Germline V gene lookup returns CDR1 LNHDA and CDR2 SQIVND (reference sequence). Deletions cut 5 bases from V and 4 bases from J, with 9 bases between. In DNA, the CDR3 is TGTGCCAGTAGTTGGGGGATAAATCAGCCCCAGCATTTT. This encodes CASSWGINQPQHF. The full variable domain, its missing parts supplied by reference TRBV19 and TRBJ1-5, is DGGITQSPKYLFRKEGQNVTLSCEQNLNHDAMYWYRQDPGQGLRLIYYSQIVNDFQKGDIAEGYSVSREKKESFPLTVTSAQKNPTAFYLCASSWGINQPQHFGDGTRLSIL.

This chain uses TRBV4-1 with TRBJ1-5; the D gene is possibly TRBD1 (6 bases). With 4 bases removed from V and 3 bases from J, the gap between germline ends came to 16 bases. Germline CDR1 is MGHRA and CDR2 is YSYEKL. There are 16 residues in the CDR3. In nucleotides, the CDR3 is TGCGCCAGCAGCCCCTTCGGGGGGGCGGACAATCAGCCCCAGCATTTT. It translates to CASSPFGGADNQPQHF.

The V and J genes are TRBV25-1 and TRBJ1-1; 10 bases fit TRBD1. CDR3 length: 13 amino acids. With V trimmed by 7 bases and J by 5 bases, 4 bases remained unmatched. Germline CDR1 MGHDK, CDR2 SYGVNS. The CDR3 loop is CASMGQGRTEAFF. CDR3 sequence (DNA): TGTGCCAGCATGGGACAGGGGAGAACTGAAGCTTTCTTT. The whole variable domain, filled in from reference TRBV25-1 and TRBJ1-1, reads EADIYQTPRYLVIGTGKKITLECSQTMGHDKMYWYQQDPGMELHLIHYSYGVNSTEKGDLSSESTVSRIRTEHFPLTLESARPSHTSQYLCASMGQGRTEAFFGQGTRLTVV.

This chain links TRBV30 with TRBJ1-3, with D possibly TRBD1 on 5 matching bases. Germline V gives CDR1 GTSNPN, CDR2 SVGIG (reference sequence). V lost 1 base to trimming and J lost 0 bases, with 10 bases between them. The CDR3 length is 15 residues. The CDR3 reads CAWSDWGGSGNTIYF. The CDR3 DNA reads TGTGCCTGGAGTGATTGGGGGGGCTCTGGAAACACCATATATTTT.

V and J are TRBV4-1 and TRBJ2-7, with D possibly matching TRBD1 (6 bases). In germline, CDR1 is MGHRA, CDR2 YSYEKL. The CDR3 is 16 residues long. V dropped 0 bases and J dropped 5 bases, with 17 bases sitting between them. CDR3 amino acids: CASSQDDFLGTNEQYF. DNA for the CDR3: TGCGCCAGCAGCCAAGATGATTTTCTAGGGACAAACGAGCAGTACTTC.

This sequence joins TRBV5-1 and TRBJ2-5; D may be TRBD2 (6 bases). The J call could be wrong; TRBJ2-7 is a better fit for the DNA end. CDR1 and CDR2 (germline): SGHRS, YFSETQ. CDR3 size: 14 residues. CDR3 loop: CASTAPTSTYEQYF. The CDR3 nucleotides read TGCGCCAGCACCGCCCCCACTAGCACCTACGAGCAGTACTTC.

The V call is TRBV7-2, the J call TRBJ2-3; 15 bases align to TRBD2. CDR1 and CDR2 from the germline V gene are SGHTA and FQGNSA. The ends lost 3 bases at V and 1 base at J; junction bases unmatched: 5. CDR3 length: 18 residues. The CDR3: CASSLGLAGGTGTDTQYF. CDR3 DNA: TGTGCCAGCAGCTTGGGACTAGCGGGGGGCACCGGCACAGATACGCAGTATTTT.